This TCR beta chain emerged from a study of beta chain features in type 1 diabetes. About the research overall: Age and gender were similar between patients and healthy donors, as were cell yields.

Study-level points and caveats: When cDNA is sequenced, cells with high TCR expression could be over-represented. TCRB CDR3 length was moderately but significantly reduced in all four CD4+ subsets of Type 1 diabetes patients. The similarity of naive, central memory and Treg TCRB repertoires appeared greater among patients than among healthy donors. PCR might pick shorter templates more often, in the same way for patients and controls.

Concerning this clone: Its specificity is unknown.

What was sequenced were expressed TCRB transcripts, since all of the isolated RNA had been reverse transcribed. Clones were read by immunoSEQ multiplex PCR, and TCRdb kept only the in-frame ones, dropping some. The sample shows over 600,000 clones, about an eighth of them seen only once. Trimming pared 3 bases from V and 6 bases from J, leaving 19 bases between. The CDR3 is made up of 16 amino acids. Germline V CDR1 and CDR2: MDHEN, SYDVKM. The sample comprised naive CD4+ T cells from blood. The chain combines TRBV28 with TRBJ2-3; D is possibly TRBD1 (5 bases). This clonotype was obtained from a man between 25 and 39 years old with type 1 diabetes. The CDR3 sequence is CASSFARQGLVDTQYF. CDR3 sequence (DNA): TGTGCCAGCAGTTTCGCCCGCCAGGGATTGGTGGATACGCAGTATTTT.